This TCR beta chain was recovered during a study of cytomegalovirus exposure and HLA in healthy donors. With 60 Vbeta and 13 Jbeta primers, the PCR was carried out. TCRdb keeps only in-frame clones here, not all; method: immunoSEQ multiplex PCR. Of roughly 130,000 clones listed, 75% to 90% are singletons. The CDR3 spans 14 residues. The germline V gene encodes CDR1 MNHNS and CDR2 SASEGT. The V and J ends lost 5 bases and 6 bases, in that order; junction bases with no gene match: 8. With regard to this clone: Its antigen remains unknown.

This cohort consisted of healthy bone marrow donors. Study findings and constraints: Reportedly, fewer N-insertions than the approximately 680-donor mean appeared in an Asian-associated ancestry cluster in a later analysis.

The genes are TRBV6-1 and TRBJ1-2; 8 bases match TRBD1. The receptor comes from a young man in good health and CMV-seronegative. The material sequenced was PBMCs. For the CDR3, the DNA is TGTGCCAGCAGTTCCCGGGACAGGCGTGATGGCTACACCTTC. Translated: CASSSRDRRDGYTF.